The 31 T cell receptor beta chains reported below all come from one sample, sequenced in a study of technical replicates of blood from four donors. The data were produced by immunoSEQ multiplex PCR, yet TCRdb's version contains in-frame clones alone and is incomplete. The sample shows around 61,000 clones, approximately 97% of them seen only once. Sequences were obtained from T cells isolated from PBMCs. These receptors were obtained from a human donor in good health.

The genes are TRBV29-1 and TRBJ2-7; 8 nucleotides line up with TRBD2. The CDR3 covers 13 residues. After removal of 1 base from V and 1 base from J, the junction contained 0 bases not matched to a gene. Looked up from germline, CDR1 is SQVTM and CDR2 is ANQGSEA. CDR3 sequence: CSVEAGGSYEQYF. In nucleotides, the CDR3 is TGCAGCGTTGAAGCGGGAGGGTCCTACGAGCAGTACTTC.

This clone was detected once. This chain joins TRBV28 and TRBJ1-1; D remains ambiguous. Between the trimmed V and J ends, which lost 2 bases and 8 bases, there was a span of 12 bases. The CDR3 has 13 residues. Germline V gene lookup returns CDR1 MDHEN and CDR2 SYDVKM. The CDR3 here is CASSLVWAPEAFF. CDR3 sequence (DNA): TGTGCCAGCAGTTTAGTCTGGGCCCCAGAAGCTTTCTTT.

A single count supports this clone. This chain links TRBV27 with TRBJ2-1; 11 bases fit TRBD2. The junction had 4 bases not matched to a gene; V was cut back by 5 bases and J by 1 base. Germline V gives CDR1 MNHEY, CDR2 SMNVEV (reference sequence). The CDR3 contains 16 residues. The CDR3 region has the DNA TGTGCCAGCAGTCCGTTAGCGGGAGGGTCCTACAATGAGCAGTTCTTC. Amino acid sequence: CASSPLAGGSYNEQFF.

This rearrangement joins TRBV2 to TRBJ1-1; D unresolved. The CDR3 contains 13 residues. The V end lost 6 bases, the J end lost 3 bases, and 11 bases lay between the germline ends. Germline-derived CDR1 and CDR2 are SNHLY and FYNNEI. CDR3 coding DNA: TGTGCCAGCAGGGAGAGGTCGGACACTGAAGCTTTCTTT. Translation gives CASRERSDTEAFF. Combining the CDR3 with reference TRBV2 and TRBJ1-1 gives the whole variable domain EPEVTQTPSHQVTQMGQEVILRCVPISNHLYFYWYRQILGQKVEFLVSFYNNEISEKSEIFDDQFSVERPDGSNFTLKIRSTKLEDSAMYFCASRERSDTEAFFGQGTRLTVV.

V and J are TRBV5-1 and TRBJ2-1; 9 bases match TRBD2. V trimming: 4 bases; J trimming: 4 bases; junction bases outside the gene matches: 9. The germline V gene encodes CDR1 SGHRS and CDR2 YFSETQ. This CDR3 has 16 amino acids. As DNA, the CDR3 is TGCGCCAGCAGCGCTACCGGGACTAGCCTTTACAATGAGCAGTTCTTC. Translating gives CASSATGTSLYNEQFF.

The gene calls are TRBV4-1 and TRBJ1-1, with D uncertain. Germline lookup yields CDR1 MGHRA and CDR2 YSYEKL. This CDR3 is built from 13 residues. V lost 1 base, J lost 2 bases, and 5 bases lay in between. The CDR3 region has the DNA TGCGCCAGCAGCCAAGTAATCAACACTGAAGCTTTCTTT. Translating it yields CASSQVINTEAFF.

The rearrangement uses TRBV5-1 and TRBJ2-7; the match to TRBD1 covers 7 bases. CDR1 and CDR2 (germline): SGHRS, YFSETQ. The CDR3 runs to 16 residues. Losses at the gene ends were 0 bases for V and 2 bases for J; bases not matched to a gene: 8. The CDR3 sequence is CASSLGQGDVTYEQYF. As DNA, the CDR3 is TGCGCCAGCAGCTTGGGGCAGGGGGATGTCACCTACGAGCAGTACTTC.

The chain couples TRBV2 to TRBJ1-5; tentatively, D is TRBD1 (6 bases). The CDR3 is made up of 14 amino acids. CDR1 is SNHLY and CDR2 is FYNNEI in the germline V gene. V was trimmed by 5 bases and J by 4 bases, leaving 12 bases between them. The CDR3 DNA sequence: TGTGCCAGCAGTAACGACAGGCTAAATCAGCCCCAGCATTTT. Its translation is CASSNDRLNQPQHF.

This sequence joins TRBV5-1 and TRBJ1-1; a weak D match, TRBD1 (5 bases). CDR3 length: 16 residues. Germline V gene data show CDR1 as SGHRS and CDR2 as YFSETQ. V was pared by 0 bases and J by 1 base, with 13 bases between. In nucleotides, the CDR3 is TGCGCCAGCAGCTTGGAAAGGGGCAGGAGGAACACTGAAGCTTTCTTT. Translation: CASSLERGRRNTEAFF.

V is TRBV9 and J is TRBJ1-4; no definite D call. Germline V gives CDR1 SGDLS, CDR2 YYNGEE. This CDR3 comprises 14 residues. V dropped 7 bases and J dropped 0 bases, with 10 bases sitting between them. CDR3 residues: CASGDTSTNEKLFF. The CDR3 nucleotides read TGTGCCAGCGGTGATACTTCAACTAATGAAAAACTGTTTTTT.

The J gene is TRBJ2-1, the V gene TRBV9; TRBD2 matches 7 bases. This CDR3 is 19 amino acids long. Looked up from germline, CDR1 is SGDLS and CDR2 is YYNGEE. The trim removed 2 bases at V and 0 bases at J, leaving 14 bases unmatched. CDR3 sequence: CASSVWGGESRSSYNEQFF. The CDR3 region has the DNA TGTGCCAGCAGCGTGTGGGGGGGAGAAAGTCGAAGCTCCTACAATGAGCAGTTCTTC.

The chain recombines TRBV30 with TRBJ2-3; 7 bases line up with TRBD1. The CDR3 length is 12 residues. The trim removed 5 bases at V and 4 bases at J, leaving 3 bases unmatched. The germline CDR1 and CDR2 sequences are GTSNPN and SVGIG (reference sequence). The CDR3 DNA sequence: TGTGCCTGGGACACAGGGGCAGATACGCAGTATTTT. Protein sequence: CAWDTGADTQYF.

The chain has TRBV9 and TRBJ2-5; D perhaps matches TRBD1 (6 bases). V was shortened by 4 bases and J by 5 bases, with 12 bases between the two germline ends. Looked up from germline, CDR1 is SGDLS and CDR2 is YYNGEE. The CDR3 covers 13 residues. The CDR3 here is CASSRTVGETQYF. In nucleotides, the CDR3 is TGTGCCAGCAGCCGGACAGTCGGGGAGACCCAGTACTTC.

The chain combines TRBV5-1 with TRBJ2-5; 10 nucleotides agree with TRBD2. CDR3 length: 15 amino acids. Germline trimming cut 4 bases from V and 5 bases from J; bases unmatched to any gene: 8. Germline-derived CDR1 and CDR2 are SGHRS and YFSETQ. The CDR3 DNA is TGCGCCAGCAGCCGCTGGACTAGCGGCGAGGAGACCCAGTACTTC. Translated: CASSRWTSGEETQYF.

A note on this clone: An end of the junction differs from the germline gene, which may be a read error. V is TRBV9 and J is TRBJ2-7; the match to TRBD2 covers 10 bases. This CDR3 is built from 15 residues. The germline gives CDR1 SGDLS, CDR2 YYNGEE. CDR3 DNA: TGTACCAGCAGCTTAGCGGGGGGCCTCTCCTACGAGCAGTACTTC. Its protein is CTSSLAGGLSYEQYF. The full variable domain, completed using reference TRBV9 and TRBJ2-7, is DSGVTQTPKHLITATGQRVTLRCSPRSGDLSVYWYQQSLDQGLQFLIQYYNGEERAKGNILERFSAQQFPDLHSELNLSSLELGDSALYFCTSSLAGGLSYEQYFGPGTRLTVT.

Only a few counts were recorded for this clone. J is TRBJ1-2 and V is TRBV6-1; D unresolved. Trimming took 7 bases from V and 0 from J, leaving 9 bases between them. Germline-derived CDR1 and CDR2 are MNHNS and SASEGT. The CDR3 loop spans 13 amino acids. CDR3 protein: CASKESSNYGYTF. CDR3 DNA sequence: TGTGCCAGCAAGGAGAGTTCTAACTATGGCTACACCTTC.

This clone has only one observation. Other DNA sequences in the same sample also yield this CDR3. The CDR3 nucleotides read TGCGCCAGCAGCTTGGCAGGACAGCAAGAGACCCAGTACTTC. Protein sequence: CASSLAGQQETQYF. This chain links TRBV5-1 with TRBJ2-5, with D possibly TRBD1 on 6 matching bases. Germline CDR1 reads SGHRS; CDR2 reads YFSETQ. The CDR3 has 14 residues. Trimming shortened V by 0 bases and J by 2 bases, and 8 bases separated the two germline ends.

The chain employs TRBV7-8 and TRBJ2-1, with no clear D. Trimming took off 1 base at V and 9 bases at J, with 10 bases between the two ends. CDR1 SGHVS and CDR2 FQNEAQ come from the germline V gene. The CDR3 is 13 residues long. The CDR3 region is CASSLVGASEQFF. DNA for the CDR3: TGTGCCAGCAGCTTAGTAGGAGCGTCTGAGCAGTTCTTC.

CDR3 sequence reads: CASSLSSRLAGGSYEQYF. CDR3 sequence (DNA): TGTGCCAGCAGTTTATCATCCAGACTAGCGGGTGGCTCCTACGAGCAGTACTTC. V usage is TRBV28 and J usage is TRBJ2-7, with 10 bases lining up with TRBD2. The CDR3 has 18 residues. The trim removed 1 base at V and 0 bases at J, leaving 9 bases unmatched. The germline CDR1 and CDR2 sequences are MDHEN and SYDVKM.

This chain connects TRBV11-3 to TRBJ2-2; no firm D call. CDR3 length: 14 amino acids. V lost 2 bases to trimming and J lost 4 bases, with 8 bases between them. CDR1 and CDR2 (germline): SGHNT, YENEEA. Written as DNA, the CDR3 is TGTGCCAGCAGCTTAACCCAGGCCACCGGGGAGCTGTTTTTT. Its protein product is CASSLTQATGELFF.

The chain employs TRBV7-9 and TRBJ2-5, with 10 bases fitting TRBD2. The CDR3 is 16 amino acids. Trimming at V came to 0 bases and at J to 5 bases, leaving 6 bases not matched to a gene. CDR1 SEHNR and CDR2 FQNEAQ come from the germline V gene (reference sequence). The CDR3 sequence is CASSLASGRLRETQYF. CDR3 nucleotide sequence: TGTGCCAGCAGCTTAGCTAGCGGGAGGTTGAGGGAGACCCAGTACTTC.

J is TRBJ2-5 and V is TRBV5-4; the D gene is possibly TRBD1 (6 bases). The CDR3 extends over 14 amino acids. The V end lost 3 bases, the J end lost 2 bases, and 11 bases lay between the germline ends. Germline loops: CDR1 SGHNT, CDR2 YYREEE (reference sequence). CDR3 in DNA: TGTGCCAGCAGCTCGCCTAGGGGGCAAGAGACCCAGTACTTC. Translated: CASSSPRGQETQYF.

The chain uses TRBV6-1 and TRBJ1-2; possibly TRBD1 for D (6 bases). Trimming removed 10 bases from V and 0 bases from J, with 12 bases in between. The CDR3 extends over 13 amino acids. CDR1 is MNHNS and CDR2 is SASEGT in the germline V gene. CDR3 protein: CAIEQGTNYGYTF. As DNA, the CDR3 is TGTGCCATCGAACAGGGAACTAACTATGGCTACACCTTC.

This rearrangement joins TRBV19 to TRBJ2-1, with 10 bases fitting TRBD2. The CDR3 totals 16 residues. Germline CDR1 and CDR2: LNHDA and SQIVND (reference sequence). Unmatched junction bases numbered 7, after V lost 4 bases and J lost 4 bases. The chain's CDR3 is CASSSPSGSGYNEQFF. CDR3 in DNA: TGTGCCAGTAGTAGTCCTAGCGGGAGCGGTTACAATGAGCAGTTCTTC. Filled out from reference TRBV19 and TRBJ2-1, the complete variable domain reads DGGITQSPKYLFRKEGQNVTLSCEQNLNHDAMYWYRQDPGQGLRLIYYSQIVNDFQKGDIAEGYSVSREKKESFPLTVTSAQKNPTAFYLCASSSPSGSGYNEQFFGPGTRLTVL.

V is TRBV9 and J is TRBJ1-2; D ambiguous. The CDR3 spans 16 residues. CDR1 and CDR2 from the germline V gene are SGDLS and YYNGEE. V was cut by 3 bases and J by 0 bases, with 15 bases left in between. The CDR3 nucleotides read TGTGCCAGCAGCGACATAACCCAGAGGGCTAACTATGGCTACACCTTC. Translation: CASSDITQRANYGYTF.

The chain uses TRBV7-8 and TRBJ2-7, with D possibly matching TRBD1 (6 bases). The CDR3 loop spans 15 amino acids. Germline CDR1 SGHVS, CDR2 FQNEAQ. Trimming pared 3 bases from V and 12 bases from J, leaving 24 bases between. CDR3 protein: CASSFAGGRQAPAYF. DNA for the CDR3: TGTGCCAGCAGCTTTGCTGGGGGTCGACAGGCCCCCGCGTACTTC.

The rearrangement uses TRBV5-1 and TRBJ1-2; unclear D gene. The CDR3 covers 13 residues. Germline CDR1 is SGHRS and CDR2 is YFSETQ. The ends were cut back, 2 bases at V and 2 bases at J, with 7 bases in the middle. Written as DNA, the CDR3 is TGCGCCAGCAGCTTCGAGCGGAACTATGGCTACACCTTC. Translation: CASSFERNYGYTF.

This clone appeared a single time. This chain uses TRBV5-1 with TRBJ2-5; D is perhaps TRBD1 (5 bases). V lost 1 base to trimming and J lost 2 bases, with 9 bases between them. This CDR3 region has 14 residues. Germline loops: CDR1 SGHRS, CDR2 YFSETQ. CDR3: CASSLQGPQETQYF. CDR3 sequence (DNA): TGCGCCAGCAGCTTGCAGGGCCCTCAAGAGACCCAGTACTTC.

The V call is TRBV27, the J call TRBJ2-3, with TRBD1 as a possible D gene (6 bases). The V end lost 1 base, the J end lost 4 bases, and 6 bases lay between the germline ends. Germline V gene data show CDR1 as MNHEY and CDR2 as SMNVEV (reference sequence). There are 13 residues in the CDR3. CDR3 DNA sequence: TGTGCCAGCAGTTTATGGGGGCCAGATACGCAGTATTTT. This codes for CASSLWGPDTQYF.

The CDR3 DNA reads as TGTGCCTGGAGTGTGGGAGGGGCCGCTTTCTTT. Amino acids: CAWSVGGAAFF. The chain is built from TRBV30 and TRBJ1-1; perhaps TRBD1 as D (5 bases). V was cut by 0 bases and J by 11 bases, with 10 bases left in between. CDR3 length equals 11 residues. Per germline, CDR1 GTSNPN and CDR2 SVGIG (reference sequence).

The chain uses TRBV18 and TRBJ2-5; TRBD1 matches 7 bases. The CDR3 totals 14 residues. Germline V CDR1 and CDR2: KGHSH, LQKENI. The V segment lost 3 bases and the J segment 7 bases; nucleotides outside the gene matches: 8. The DNA for the CDR3 is TGTGCCAGCTCACCGTTGGGACAGCGTGTGACCCAGTACTTC. Translating it yields CASSPLGQRVTQYF.